The T cell receptor (beta chain) described here comes from a study of T cell repertoires in cytomegalovirus infection (dated by TCRdb to 2018 to 2020). About the study as a whole: The HLA type of each donor mattered for the analysis, because public TCR beta signatures pointed to carriage of CMV infection along with the matching HLA type. Here is what the overall study found, with its caveats: The ex vivo response was dominated by HLA-C-restricted CMV-specific TCR beta clonotypes, which also provided the single most frequent clonotype in two of eight donors. In both this cohort and an independent roughly 350-donor cohort, the cumulative frequency of public TCR beta family members distinguished carriers of CMV infection plus the relevant HLA type.

The sequencer was an Illumina HiSeq 1500. TCRdb reworked the public reads: Q25 trimming with fastp, MiXCR clone assembly, productive beta chains retained. Rows with one shared CDR3 protein collapse into an entry with the most common genes and DNA. The sample has 150,000 to 200,000 distinct CDR3 sequences on record, approximately 9.6% of them singletons. Roughly 4.8% of the sample comes from the top ten. This clonotype has at least ten counts. What antigen it recognizes has not been identified. No much larger clonotype is one base removed from it; base qualities were not supplied. Sequenced material: PBMCs. The sequence was obtained from a human donor in good health (CMV status not recorded). Some clones in this sample may be carry-over from other donors' samples.

The CDR3 amino acid sequence is: CASSIRDNSYNEQFF. The bases read TGTGCCAGCAGTATTCGGGACAACTCCTACAATGAGCAGTTCTTC. This chain is built from TRBV7-6 and TRBJ2-1, with a tentative D gene TRBD1 over 6 matching bases. Per the germline V gene, SGHVS is the CDR1 and FNYEAQ is the CDR2. V and J lose 6 bases and 0 bases, and a span of 12 bases separates them. From cysteine to phenylalanine, the CDR3 is 15 amino acids long. The sequence is cut down to CDR3 DNA, 45 bases in frame from base 1.